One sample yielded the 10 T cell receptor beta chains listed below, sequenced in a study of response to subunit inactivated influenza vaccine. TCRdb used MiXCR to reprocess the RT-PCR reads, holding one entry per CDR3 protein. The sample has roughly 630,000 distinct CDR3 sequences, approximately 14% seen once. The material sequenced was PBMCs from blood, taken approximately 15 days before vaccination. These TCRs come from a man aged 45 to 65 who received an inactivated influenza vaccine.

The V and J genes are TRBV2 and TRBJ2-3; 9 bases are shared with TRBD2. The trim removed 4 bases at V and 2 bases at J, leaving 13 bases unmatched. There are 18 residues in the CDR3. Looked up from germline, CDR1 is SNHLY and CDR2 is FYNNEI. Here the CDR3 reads CASSGKIAGALSTDTQYF. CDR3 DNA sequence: TGTGCCAGCAGTGGCAAAATAGCGGGAGCCCTCTCCACAGATACGCAGTATTTT.

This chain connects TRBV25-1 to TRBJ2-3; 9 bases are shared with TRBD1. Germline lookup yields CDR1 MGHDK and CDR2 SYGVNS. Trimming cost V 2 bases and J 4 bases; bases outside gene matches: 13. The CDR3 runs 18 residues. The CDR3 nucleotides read TGTGCCAGCAGTGAAGTCCCCGCCGGGACAGGGACCCCAGATACGCAGTATTTT. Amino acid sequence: CASSEVPAGTGTPDTQYF.

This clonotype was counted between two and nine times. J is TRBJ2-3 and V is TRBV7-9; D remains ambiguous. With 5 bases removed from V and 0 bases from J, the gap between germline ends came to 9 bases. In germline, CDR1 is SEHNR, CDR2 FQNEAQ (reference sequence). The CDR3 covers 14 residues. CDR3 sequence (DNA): TGTGCCAGCAGCCACGAATCTAGCACAGATACGCAGTATTTT. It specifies CASSHESSTDTQYF.

The CDR3 nucleotides read TGTGCCAGCAGCGTGAGGGGGAGTGGGGCCTACGAGCAGTACTTC. It is translated as CASSVRGSGAYEQYF. This sequence joins TRBV9 and TRBJ2-7; weak D call: TRBD1 (6 bases). The CDR3 consists of 15 residues. Germline-derived CDR1 and CDR2 are SGDLS and YYNGEE. Trimming left V 2 bases short and J 2 bases short, with 14 bases between.

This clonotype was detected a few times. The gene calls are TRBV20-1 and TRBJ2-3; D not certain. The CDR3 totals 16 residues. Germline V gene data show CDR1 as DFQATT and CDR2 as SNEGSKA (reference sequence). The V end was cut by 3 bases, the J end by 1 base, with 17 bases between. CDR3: CSARAGRRLGTDTQYF. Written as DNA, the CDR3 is TGCAGTGCTAGGGCCGGAAGGCGTTTGGGCACAGATACGCAGTATTTT.

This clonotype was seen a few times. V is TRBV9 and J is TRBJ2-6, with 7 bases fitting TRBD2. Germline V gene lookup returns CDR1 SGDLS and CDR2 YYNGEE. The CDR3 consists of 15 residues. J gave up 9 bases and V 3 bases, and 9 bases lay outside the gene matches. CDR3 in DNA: TGTGCCAGCAGCGCACTCCTCCGGGACTACAACGTCCTGACTTTC. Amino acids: CASSALLRDYNVLTF.

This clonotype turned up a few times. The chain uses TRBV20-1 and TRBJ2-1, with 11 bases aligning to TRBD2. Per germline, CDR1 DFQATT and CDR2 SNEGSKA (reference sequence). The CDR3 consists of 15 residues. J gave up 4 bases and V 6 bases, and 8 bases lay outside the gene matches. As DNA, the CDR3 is TGCAGTGCCATTAGCGGGAGGGGGGTATACAATGAGCAGTTCTTC. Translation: CSAISGRGVYNEQFF.

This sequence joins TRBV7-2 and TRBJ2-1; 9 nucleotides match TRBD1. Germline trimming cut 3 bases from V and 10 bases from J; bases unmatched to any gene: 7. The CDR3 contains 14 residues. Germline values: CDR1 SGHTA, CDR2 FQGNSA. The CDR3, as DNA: TGTGCCAGCAGCTTTGGGACAGGGCCTTGGGAGCAGTTCTTC. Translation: CASSFGTGPWEQFF.

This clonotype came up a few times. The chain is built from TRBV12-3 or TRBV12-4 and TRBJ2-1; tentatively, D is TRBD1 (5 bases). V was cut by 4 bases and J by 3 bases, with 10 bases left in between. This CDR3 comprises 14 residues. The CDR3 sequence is CASSSSTVYNEQFF. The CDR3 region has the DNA TGTGCCAGCAGTTCGTCGACAGTCTACAATGAGCAGTTCTTC.

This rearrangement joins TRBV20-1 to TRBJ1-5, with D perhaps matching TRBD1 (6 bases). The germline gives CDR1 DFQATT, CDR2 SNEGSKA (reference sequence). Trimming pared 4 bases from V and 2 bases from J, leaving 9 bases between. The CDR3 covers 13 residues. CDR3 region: CSAKGVRNQPQHF. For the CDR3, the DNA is TGCAGTGCTAAGGGGGTACGCAATCAGCCCCAGCATTTT.